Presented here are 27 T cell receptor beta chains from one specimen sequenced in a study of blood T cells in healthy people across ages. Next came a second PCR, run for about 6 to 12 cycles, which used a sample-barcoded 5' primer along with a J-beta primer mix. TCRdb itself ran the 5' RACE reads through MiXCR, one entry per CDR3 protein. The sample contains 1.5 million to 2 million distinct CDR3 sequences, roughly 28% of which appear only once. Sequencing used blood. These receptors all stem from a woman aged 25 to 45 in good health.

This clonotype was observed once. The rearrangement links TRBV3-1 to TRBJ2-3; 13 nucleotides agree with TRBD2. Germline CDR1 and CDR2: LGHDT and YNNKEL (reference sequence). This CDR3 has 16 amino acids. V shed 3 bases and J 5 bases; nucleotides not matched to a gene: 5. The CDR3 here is CASSQRTSGGGDTQYF. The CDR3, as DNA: TGTGCCAGCAGCCAGAGGACTAGCGGGGGTGGAGATACGCAGTATTTT.

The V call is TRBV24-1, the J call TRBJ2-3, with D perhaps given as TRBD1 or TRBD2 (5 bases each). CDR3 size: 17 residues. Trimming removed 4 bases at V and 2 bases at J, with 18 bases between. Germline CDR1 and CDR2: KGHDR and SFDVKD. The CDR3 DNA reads TGTGCCACCAGTGAGTACCTTGGAGGACAACACACAGATACGCAGTATTTT. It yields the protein CATSEYLGGQHTDTQYF.

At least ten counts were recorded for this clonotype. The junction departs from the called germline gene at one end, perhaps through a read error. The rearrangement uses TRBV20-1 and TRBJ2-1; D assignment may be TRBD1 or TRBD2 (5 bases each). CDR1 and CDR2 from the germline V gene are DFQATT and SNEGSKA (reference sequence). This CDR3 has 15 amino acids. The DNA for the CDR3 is TGTTCGACGGGGTCTGGAGGAAGGGGCGGCAATGAGCAGTTCTTC. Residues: CSTGSGGRGGNEQFF.

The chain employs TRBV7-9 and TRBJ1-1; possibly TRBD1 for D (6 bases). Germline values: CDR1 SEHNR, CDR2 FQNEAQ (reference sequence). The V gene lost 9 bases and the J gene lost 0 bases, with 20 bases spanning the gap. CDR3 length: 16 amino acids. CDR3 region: CASSPPEDSLNTEAFF. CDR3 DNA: TGTGCCAGTAGCCCCCCAGAGGACAGCTTGAACACTGAAGCTTTCTTT. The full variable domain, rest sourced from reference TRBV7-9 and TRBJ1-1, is DTGVSQNPRHKITKRGQNVTFRCDPISEHNRLYWYRQTLGQGPEFLTYFQNEAQLEKSRLLSDRFSAERPKGSFSTLEIQRTEQGDSAMYLCASSPPEDSLNTEAFFGQGTRLTVV.

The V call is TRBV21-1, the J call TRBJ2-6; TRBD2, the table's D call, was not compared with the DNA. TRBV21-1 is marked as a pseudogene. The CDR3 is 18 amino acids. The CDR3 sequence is CASSKVGTFHSGANVLTF. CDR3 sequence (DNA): TGTGCCAGCAGCAAAGTCGGGACTTTTCACTCTGGGGCCAACGTCCTGACTTTC.

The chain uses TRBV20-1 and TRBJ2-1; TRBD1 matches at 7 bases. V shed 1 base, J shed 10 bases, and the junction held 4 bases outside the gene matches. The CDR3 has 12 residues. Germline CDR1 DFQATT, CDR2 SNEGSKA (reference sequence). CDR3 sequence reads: CSARAIGGEQFF. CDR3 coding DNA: TGCAGTGCTAGAGCTATAGGGGGCGAGCAGTTCTTC.

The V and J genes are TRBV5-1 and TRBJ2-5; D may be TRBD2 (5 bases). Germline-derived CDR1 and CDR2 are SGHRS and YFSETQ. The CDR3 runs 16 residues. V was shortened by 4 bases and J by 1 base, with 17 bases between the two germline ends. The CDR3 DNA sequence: TGCGCCAGCAGCCCGGCTCTTGCGCGGGCCCAAGAGACCCAGTACTTC. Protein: CASSPALARAQETQYF.

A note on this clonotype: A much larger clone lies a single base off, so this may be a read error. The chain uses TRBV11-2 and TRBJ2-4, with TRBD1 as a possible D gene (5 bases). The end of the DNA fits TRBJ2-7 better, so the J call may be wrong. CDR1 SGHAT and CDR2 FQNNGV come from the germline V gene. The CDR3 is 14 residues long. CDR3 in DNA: TGTACCAGCACCCAAACCCCACAGGCTTACGAGCAGTACTTC. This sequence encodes CTSTQTPQAYEQYF.

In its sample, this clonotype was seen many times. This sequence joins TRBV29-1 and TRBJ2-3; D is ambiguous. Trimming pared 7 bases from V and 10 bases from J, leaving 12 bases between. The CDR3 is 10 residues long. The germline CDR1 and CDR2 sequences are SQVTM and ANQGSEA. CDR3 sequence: CSARTSSQYF. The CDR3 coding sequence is TGCAGCGCCAGGACGTCCTCGCAGTATTTT.

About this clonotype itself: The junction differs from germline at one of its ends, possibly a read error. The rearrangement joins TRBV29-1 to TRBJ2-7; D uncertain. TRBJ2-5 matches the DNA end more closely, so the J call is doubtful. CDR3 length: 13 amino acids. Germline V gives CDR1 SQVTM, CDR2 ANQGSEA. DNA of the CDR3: TGCAGCGTTTACATCCGGGCACAAGGGACCCAGTACTTC. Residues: CSVYIRAQGTQYF.

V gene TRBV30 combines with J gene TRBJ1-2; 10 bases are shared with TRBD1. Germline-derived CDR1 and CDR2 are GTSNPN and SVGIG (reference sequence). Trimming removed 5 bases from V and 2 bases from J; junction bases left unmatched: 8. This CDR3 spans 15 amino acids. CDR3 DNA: TGTGCCTGGGAGGGGACAGGGGCCGGGAACTATGGCTACACCTTC. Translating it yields CAWEGTGAGNYGYTF.

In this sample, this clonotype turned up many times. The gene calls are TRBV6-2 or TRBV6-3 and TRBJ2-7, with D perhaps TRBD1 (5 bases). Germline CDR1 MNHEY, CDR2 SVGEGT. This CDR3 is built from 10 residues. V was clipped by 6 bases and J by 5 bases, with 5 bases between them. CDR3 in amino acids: CASRDNEQYF. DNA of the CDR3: TGTGCCAGCAGGGACAACGAGCAGTACTTC.

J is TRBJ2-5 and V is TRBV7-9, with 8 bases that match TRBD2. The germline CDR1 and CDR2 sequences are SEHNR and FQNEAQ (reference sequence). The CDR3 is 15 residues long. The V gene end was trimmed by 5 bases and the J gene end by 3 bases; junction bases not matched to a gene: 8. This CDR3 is CASSIGTSSEETQYF. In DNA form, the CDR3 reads TGTGCCAGCAGCATAGGGACTAGTTCAGAAGAGACCCAGTACTTC. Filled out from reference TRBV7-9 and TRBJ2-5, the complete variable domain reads DTGVSQNPRHKITKRGQNVTFRCDPISEHNRLYWYRQTLGQGPEFLTYFQNEAQLEKSRLLSDRFSAERPKGSFSTLEIQRTEQGDSAMYLCASSIGTSSEETQYFGPGTRLLVL.

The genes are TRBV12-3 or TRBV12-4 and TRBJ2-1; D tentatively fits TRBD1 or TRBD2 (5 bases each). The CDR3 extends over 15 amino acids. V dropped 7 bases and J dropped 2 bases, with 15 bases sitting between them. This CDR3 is CASTPIGAAYNEQFF. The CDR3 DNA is TGTGCCAGCACCCCAATCGGGGCGGCCTACAATGAGCAGTTCTTC.

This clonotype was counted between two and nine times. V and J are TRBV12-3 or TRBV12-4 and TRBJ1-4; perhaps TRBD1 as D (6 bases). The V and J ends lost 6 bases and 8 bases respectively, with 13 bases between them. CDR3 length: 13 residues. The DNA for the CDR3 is TGTGCCAGCAGACTGGGGGGCTCGGAAAAACTGTTTTTT. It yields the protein CASRLGGSEKLFF.

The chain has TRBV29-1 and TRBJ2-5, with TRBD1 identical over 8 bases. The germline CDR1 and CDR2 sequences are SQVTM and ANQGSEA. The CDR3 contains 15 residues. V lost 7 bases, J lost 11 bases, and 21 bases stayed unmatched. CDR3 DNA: TGCAGCGGGAATACAGGGGGAGATTGGGACAATGAGCAGTACTTC. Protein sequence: CSGNTGGDWDNEQYF.

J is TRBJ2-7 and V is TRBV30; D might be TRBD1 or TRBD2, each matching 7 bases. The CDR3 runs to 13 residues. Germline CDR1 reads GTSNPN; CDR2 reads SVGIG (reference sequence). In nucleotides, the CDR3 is TGTACCCTGGGGAGGGACAGCTCCTACGAGCAGTACTTC. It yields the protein CTLGRDSSYEQYF. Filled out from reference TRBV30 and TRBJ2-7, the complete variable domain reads SQTIHQWPATLVQPVGSPLSLECTVEGTSNPNLYWYRQAAGRGLQLLFYSVGIGQISSEVPQNLSASRPQDRQFILSSKKLLLSDSGFYLCTLGRDSSYEQYFGPGTRLTVT.

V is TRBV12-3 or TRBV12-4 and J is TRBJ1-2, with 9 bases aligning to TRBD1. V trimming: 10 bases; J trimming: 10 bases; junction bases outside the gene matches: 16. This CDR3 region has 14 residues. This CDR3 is CAITHPRDREDYTF. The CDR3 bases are TGTGCCATCACCCACCCACGGGACAGGGAGGACTACACCTTC.

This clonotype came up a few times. CDR3 nucleotide sequence: TGTGCCAGCAGCTTAGTGGCGGGGGTCCCCGGCGGGGAGCTGTTTTTT. It is translated as CASSLVAGVPGGELFF. This chain links TRBV11-2 with TRBJ2-2, with 7 bases matching TRBD2. With 1 base clipped from V and 7 bases from J, the junction kept 9 bases outside the gene matches. Germline values: CDR1 SGHAT, CDR2 FQNNGV. The length of the CDR3 is 16 residues. The entire variable domain, with the rest obtained from reference TRBV11-2 and TRBJ2-2, is as follows: EAGVAQSPRYKIIEKRQSVAFWCNPISGHATLYWYQQILGQGPKLLIQFQNNGVVDDSQLPKDRFSAERLKGVDSTLKIQPAKLEDSAVYLCASSLVAGVPGGELFFGEGSRLTVL.

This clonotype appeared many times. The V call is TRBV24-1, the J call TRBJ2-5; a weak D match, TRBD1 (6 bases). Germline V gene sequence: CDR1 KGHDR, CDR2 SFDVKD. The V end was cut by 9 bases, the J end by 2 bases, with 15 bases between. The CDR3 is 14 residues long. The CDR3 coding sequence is TGTGCCACCTCACGGGCAGGACAGCAAGAGACCCAGTACTTC. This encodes CATSRAGQQETQYF.

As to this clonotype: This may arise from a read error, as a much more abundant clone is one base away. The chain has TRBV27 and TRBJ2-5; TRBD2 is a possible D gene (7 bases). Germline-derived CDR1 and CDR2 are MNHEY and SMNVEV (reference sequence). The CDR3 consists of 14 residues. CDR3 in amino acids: CACSQRGAWETQYF. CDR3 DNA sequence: TGTGCCTGCAGTCAACGGGGGGCCTGGGAGACCCAGTACTTC.

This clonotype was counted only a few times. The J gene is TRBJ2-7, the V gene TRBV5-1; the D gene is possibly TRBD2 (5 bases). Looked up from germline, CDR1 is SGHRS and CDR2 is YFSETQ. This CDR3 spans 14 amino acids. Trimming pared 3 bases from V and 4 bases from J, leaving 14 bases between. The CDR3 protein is CASSSEYGVYEQYF. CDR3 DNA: TGCGCCAGCAGCTCGGAATACGGGGTATACGAGCAGTACTTC.

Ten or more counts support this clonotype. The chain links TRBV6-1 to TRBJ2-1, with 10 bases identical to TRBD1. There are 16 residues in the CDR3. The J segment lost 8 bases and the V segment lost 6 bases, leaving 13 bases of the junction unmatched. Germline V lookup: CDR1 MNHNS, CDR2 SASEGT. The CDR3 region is CASRALGDRGFDEQFF. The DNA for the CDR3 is TGTGCCAGCAGGGCCCTGGGGGACAGGGGATTTGATGAGCAGTTCTTC.

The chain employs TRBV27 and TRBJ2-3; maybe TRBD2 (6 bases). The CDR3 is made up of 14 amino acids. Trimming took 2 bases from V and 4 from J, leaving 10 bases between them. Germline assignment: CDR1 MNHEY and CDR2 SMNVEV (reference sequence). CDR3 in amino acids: CASSLRGVPDTQYF. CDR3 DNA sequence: TGTGCCAGCAGTTTACGCGGGGTCCCAGATACGCAGTATTTT.

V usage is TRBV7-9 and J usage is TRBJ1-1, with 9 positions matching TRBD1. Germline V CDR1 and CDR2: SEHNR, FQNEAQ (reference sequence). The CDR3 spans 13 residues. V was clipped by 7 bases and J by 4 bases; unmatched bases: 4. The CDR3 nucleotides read TGTGCCAGCAACGCGGGACAGGGCACTGAAGCTTTCTTT. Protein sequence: CASNAGQGTEAFF.

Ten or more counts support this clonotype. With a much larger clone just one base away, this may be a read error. For the CDR3, the DNA is TGTGCCAGCAGCTTTATCACAGATACGCAGTATTTT. It encodes CASSFITDTQYF. The chain uses TRBV12-3 or TRBV12-4 and TRBJ2-3; D uncertain. The CDR3 runs to 12 residues. The V end was cut by 6 bases, the J end by 2 bases, with 6 bases between.

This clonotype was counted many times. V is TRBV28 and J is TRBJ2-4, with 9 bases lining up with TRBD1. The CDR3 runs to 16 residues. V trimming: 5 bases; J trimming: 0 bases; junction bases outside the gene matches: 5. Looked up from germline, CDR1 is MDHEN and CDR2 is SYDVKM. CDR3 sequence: CASSRTGELAKNIQYF. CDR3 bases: TGTGCCAGCAGTCGGACAGGGGAATTAGCCAAAAACATTCAGTACTTC.